Only a few counts were recorded for the clone carrying this TCR beta chain. These data come from a study of blood T cells in healthy people across ages. The second PCR ran roughly 7 to 11 cycles with a sample-barcoded 5' primer and J-beta primers. A single record per CDR3 protein comes from TCRdb applying MiXCR to the 5' RACE reads. This table holds 800,000 or so distinct CDR3 sequences, less than 60% found once. CDR1 DFQATT and CDR2 SNEGSKA come from the germline V gene (reference sequence). The CDR3 consists of 13 residues. J lost 2 bases, V lost 6 bases, and 6 bases had no gene match. This chain joins TRBV20-1 and TRBJ2-7, with TRBD1 matching over 8 bases. The sequenced sample was blood. This TCR was recovered from a man older than 75 in good health. In DNA form, the CDR3 reads TGCAGTGCCTCCCGGGACAGGCCCTACGAGCAGTACTTC. Its protein product is CSASRDRPYEQYF.